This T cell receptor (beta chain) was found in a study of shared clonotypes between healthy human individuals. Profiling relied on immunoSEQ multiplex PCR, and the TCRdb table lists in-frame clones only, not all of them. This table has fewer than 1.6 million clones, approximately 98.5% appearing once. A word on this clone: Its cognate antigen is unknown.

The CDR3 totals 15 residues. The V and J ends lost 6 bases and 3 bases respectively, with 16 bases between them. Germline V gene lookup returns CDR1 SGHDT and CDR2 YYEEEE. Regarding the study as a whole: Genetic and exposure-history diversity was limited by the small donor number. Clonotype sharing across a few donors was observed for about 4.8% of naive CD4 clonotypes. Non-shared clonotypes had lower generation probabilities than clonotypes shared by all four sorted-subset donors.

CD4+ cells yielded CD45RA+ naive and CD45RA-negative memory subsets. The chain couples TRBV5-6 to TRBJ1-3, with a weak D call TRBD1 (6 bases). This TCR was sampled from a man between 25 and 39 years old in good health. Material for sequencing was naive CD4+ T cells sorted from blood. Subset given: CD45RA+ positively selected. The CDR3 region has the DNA TGTGCCAGCACGGCCACAGGGAAAAATGGAAACACCATATATTTT. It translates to CASTATGKNGNTIYF.